This record covers a single TCR beta chain. What it binds is unknown. Sequencing relied on a cDNA template that was reverse transcribed from extracted RNA. The method was immunoSEQ multiplex PCR; TCRdb's version includes in-frame clones alone and lacks a portion of them. The data contain roughly 140,000 clones, about two thirds of them singletons. The sorting of PBMCs gave CD4+ and CD8+ T cells. The source of the sample is a study of CD8+ T cells in alopecia areata. General study results and limits: Lesional tissue from the scalp (especially in alopecia totalis/universalis) showed higher clonality than normal scalp. Mice showed TCR sharing more clearly than patients did, possibly owing to HLA. There were also resident alphabeta T cells of normal skin sequenced in scalp samples.

V was pared by 0 bases and J by 4 bases, with 12 bases between. The CDR3 covers 15 residues. Germline V gene data show CDR1 as MNHEY and CDR2 as SVGAGI. The chain has TRBV6-5 and TRBJ2-5, with D possibly being TRBD2 (6 bases). This clonotype originated in a human donor in good health. Sample: CD8+ T cells sorted from blood. CDR3 DNA sequence: TGTGCCAGCAGTTACTCAGGCGAGGAGGGAGAGACCCAGTACTTC. It translates to CASSYSGEEGETQYF.